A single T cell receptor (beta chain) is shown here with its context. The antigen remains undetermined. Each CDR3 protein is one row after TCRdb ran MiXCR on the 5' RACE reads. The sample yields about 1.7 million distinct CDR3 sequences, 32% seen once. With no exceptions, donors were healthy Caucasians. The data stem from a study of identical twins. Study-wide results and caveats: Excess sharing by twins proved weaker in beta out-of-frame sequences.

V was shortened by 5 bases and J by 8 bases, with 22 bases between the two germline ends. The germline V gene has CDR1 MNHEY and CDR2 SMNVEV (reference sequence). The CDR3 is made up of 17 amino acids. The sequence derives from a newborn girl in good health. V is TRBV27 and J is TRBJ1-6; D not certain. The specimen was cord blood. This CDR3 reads CASSRGLGPRTYSPLHF. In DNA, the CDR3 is TGTGCCAGCAGTCGAGGGCTGGGTCCTCGGACCTATTCACCCCTCCACTTT.